These 29 T cell receptor beta chains were all obtained from the same sample, sequenced in a study of T cell responses to AZD1222 COVID-19 vaccine. The protocol was immunoSEQ multiplex PCR, while the TCRdb copy is restricted to in-frame clones and leaves out a portion. Found here are about 83,000 clones, 91% of them singletons; the top ten hold less than 35%. The sample was peripheral blood, taken 28 days after the second AZD1222 dose. The source is an adult who received the AZD1222 COVID-19 vaccine.

The V call is TRBV5-5, the J call TRBJ2-5, with a weak D call TRBD1 (6 bases). CDR3 size: 16 residues. Germline loops: CDR1 SGHKS, CDR2 YYEKEE (reference sequence). The V end was cut by 4 bases, the J end by 4 bases, with 20 bases between. The CDR3 DNA follows: TGTGCCAGCAGCCCTGAAGGTACAGGGTGGCGAGAGACCCAGTACTTC. Its protein is CASSPEGTGWRETQYF.

The V and J genes are TRBV6-5 and TRBJ2-7; unclear D gene. V was clipped by 8 bases and J by 1 base, with 3 bases between them. Germline V CDR1 and CDR2: MNHEY, SVGAGI. The CDR3 has 10 amino acids. Here the CDR3 reads CASGSYEQYF. CDR3 DNA sequence: TGTGCCAGCGGATCCTACGAGCAGTACTTC.

The J gene is TRBJ2-3, the V gene TRBV5-1, with 9 bases fitting TRBD1. The CDR3 is made up of 14 amino acids. Trimming cost V 7 bases and J 3 bases; bases outside gene matches: 6. Germline V gene sequence: CDR1 SGHRS, CDR2 YFSETQ. CDR3 in amino acids: CASQTGGGTDTQYF. As DNA, the CDR3 is TGCGCCAGCCAGACAGGGGGTGGGACAGATACGCAGTATTTT.

The chain is built from TRBV2 and TRBJ1-1; D remains unclear. Trimming removed 8 bases from V and 1 base from J, with 8 bases in between. This CDR3 contains 12 residues. CDR1 and CDR2 from the germline V gene are SNHLY and FYNNEI. CDR3 nucleotides: TGTGCCAGCGCCAGAGCGAACACTGAAGCTTTCTTT. Protein: CASARANTEAFF.

This chain links TRBV2 with TRBJ1-6, with D hard to call. CDR3 length: 17 residues. Between the trimmed V and J ends, which lost 1 base and 0 bases, there was a span of 10 bases. Germline lookup yields CDR1 SNHLY and CDR2 FYNNEI. Here the CDR3 reads CASSEGRRLSYNSPLHF. The CDR3, as DNA: TGTGCCAGCAGTGAAGGAAGGCGGCTCTCCTATAATTCACCCCTCCACTTT. The full variable domain, rest sourced from reference TRBV2 and TRBJ1-6, is EPEVTQTPSHQVTQMGQEVILRCVPISNHLYFYWYRQILGQKVEFLVSFYNNEISEKSEIFDDQFSVERPDGSNFTLKIRSTKLEDSAMYFCASSEGRRLSYNSPLHFGNGTRLTVT.

V usage is TRBV2 and J usage is TRBJ1-5; the D gene is possibly TRBD1 (6 bases). Germline CDR1 SNHLY, CDR2 FYNNEI. Trimming removed 8 bases from V and 3 bases from J, with 14 bases in between. This CDR3 contains 14 residues. CDR3 nucleotides: TGTGCCAGCTCACAGGGATCCCCCAATCAGCCCCAGCATTTT. Protein sequence: CASSQGSPNQPQHF.

J is TRBJ1-5 and V is TRBV6-1; D remains ambiguous. CDR1 is MNHNS and CDR2 is SASEGT in the germline V gene. CDR3 length: 14 amino acids. V shed 3 bases and J shed 6 bases, with 12 bases lying between them. The CDR3 nucleotides are TGTGCCAGCAGTGAGTTAATAACGGGTCAGCCCCAGCATTTT. Translated, it gives CASSELITGQPQHF.

The chain employs TRBV10-3 and TRBJ2-3; 8 bases are shared with TRBD2. The V and J ends lost 6 bases and 4 bases, in that order; junction bases with no gene match: 12. CDR1 and CDR2 (germline): ENHRY, SYGVKD. There are 16 residues in the CDR3. The DNA for the CDR3 is TGTGCCATCAGCCGGGAGGGGTTGGGAGGCGCAGATACGCAGTATTTT. This codes for CAISREGLGGADTQYF.

This chain uses TRBV6-5 with TRBJ2-7; 7 bases map to TRBD2. CDR1 MNHEY and CDR2 SVGAGI come from the germline V gene. The CDR3 length is 13 residues. The V and J ends lost 7 bases and 0 bases, in that order; junction bases with no gene match: 3. Written as DNA, the CDR3 is TGTGCCAGCACCAGCGGGGTCTCCTACGAGCAGTACTTC. This codes for CASTSGVSYEQYF.

This rearrangement joins TRBV27 to TRBJ2-3, with a possible D match to TRBD1 (6 bases). The CDR3 loop spans 14 amino acids. The germline CDR1 and CDR2 sequences are MNHEY and SMNVEV (reference sequence). The V end lost 10 bases, the J end lost 5 bases, and 19 bases lay between the germline ends. The CDR3 DNA follows: TGTGCCACCTCTACAGGGCTTGGGTTAGATACGCAGTATTTT. Its protein is CATSTGLGLDTQYF.

The chain combines TRBV29-1 with TRBJ2-1; D may be TRBD2 (5 bases). V lost 1 base and J lost 0, with 7 bases in between. The CDR3 length is 14 residues. Germline CDR1 and CDR2: SQVTM and ANQGSEA. The CDR3: CSVEGLASYNEQFF. The CDR3 region has the DNA TGCAGCGTTGAAGGTCTAGCCTCCTACAATGAGCAGTTCTTC.

The V and J genes are TRBV5-5 and TRBJ2-7; D call uncertain. Per the germline V gene, CDR1 is SGHKS and CDR2 is YYEKEE (reference sequence). The ends were cut back, 0 bases at V and 8 bases at J, with 12 bases in the middle. The CDR3 totals 13 residues. CDR3 nucleotide sequence: TGTGCCAGCAGCTTGGCCAATATAGAAAAGCAGTACTTC. The encoded protein is CASSLANIEKQYF.

This clone was seen a few times. The chain combines TRBV7-6 with TRBJ2-5, with 10 bases that match TRBD1. Trimming removed 5 bases from V and 1 base from J; junction bases left unmatched: 7. This CDR3 comprises 16 residues. Germline CDR1 reads SGHVS; CDR2 reads FNYEAQ. The CDR3 is CASSPGTGETQETQYF. Written as DNA, the CDR3 is TGTGCCAGCAGCCCAGGGACAGGGGAAACCCAAGAGACCCAGTACTTC.

This sequence joins TRBV28 and TRBJ1-2, with TRBD1 identical over 7 bases. Germline loops: CDR1 MDHEN, CDR2 SYDVKM. The CDR3 sequence is 14 residues long. With 7 bases clipped from V and 3 bases from J, the junction kept 8 bases outside the gene matches. The CDR3 DNA reads TGTGCCAGCATACCCCAGGGGGTAGACTATGGCTACACCTTC. Translating gives CASIPQGVDYGYTF.

This chain connects TRBV5-5 to TRBJ2-5; TRBD2 matches at 8 bases. The CDR3 loop spans 15 amino acids. Germline V gene data show CDR1 as SGHKS and CDR2 as YYEKEE (reference sequence). The junction had 4 bases not matched to a gene; V was cut back by 0 bases and J by 3 bases. CDR3 DNA: TGTGCCAGCAGCTTGGCCAGCGGGAGAGAAGAGACCCAGTACTTC. Its protein is CASSLASGREETQYF.

The genes are TRBV27 and TRBJ2-7; no reliable D call. V was pared by 2 bases and J by 6 bases, with 11 bases between. This CDR3 has 13 residues. Germline V gives CDR1 MNHEY, CDR2 SMNVEV (reference sequence). The CDR3 loop reads CASSLPPSREQYF. The CDR3 nucleotides are TGTGCCAGCAGTTTACCCCCCTCGCGCGAGCAGTACTTC.

The chain uses TRBV12-3 or TRBV12-4 and TRBJ1-5; D gene uncertain. This CDR3 has 13 amino acids. V lost 2 bases and J 1 base, leaving 3 bases between the germline ends. The CDR3 DNA sequence: TGTGCCAGCAGTTTACTGAGCAATCAGCCCCAGCATTTT. It yields the protein CASSLLSNQPQHF.

The chain carries TRBV19 and TRBJ2-4; no firm D call. CDR3 length: 11 amino acids. Germline lookup yields CDR1 LNHDA and CDR2 SQIVND (reference sequence). The V and J ends lost 5 bases and 8 bases respectively, with 7 bases between them. The DNA for the CDR3 is TGTGCCAGTAGTCTCGAGGACATTCAGTACTTC. Its protein is CASSLEDIQYF. The complete variable domain, with remaining parts taken from reference TRBV19 and TRBJ2-4, reads DGGITQSPKYLFRKEGQNVTLSCEQNLNHDAMYWYRQDPGQGLRLIYYSQIVNDFQKGDIAEGYSVSREKKESFPLTVTSAQKNPTAFYLCASSLEDIQYFGAGTRLSVL.

The J gene is TRBJ2-7, the V gene TRBV5-6; no clear D gene. This CDR3 contains 11 residues. Trimming shortened V by 0 bases and J by 4 bases, and 2 bases separated the two germline ends. Germline lookup yields CDR1 SGHDT and CDR2 YYEEEE. This chain's CDR3 is CASSLEYEQYF. The CDR3 DNA reads TGTGCCAGCAGCTTGGAGTACGAGCAGTACTTC.

This clone appeared once. The rearrangement joins TRBV18 to TRBJ1-3; no clear D gene. The V gene's germline CDR1 is KGHSH and CDR2 LQKENI. CDR3 length equals 15 residues. V was pared by 5 bases and J by 2 bases, with 13 bases between. The CDR3 loop reads CASSNKGFTGNTIYF. The CDR3, as DNA: TGTGCCAGCTCAAACAAGGGTTTTACTGGAAACACCATATATTTT.

The V and J genes are TRBV19 and TRBJ1-5, with D unclear. Germline V lookup: CDR1 LNHDA, CDR2 SQIVND (reference sequence). CDR3 length: 16 amino acids. Trimming left V 3 bases short and J 2 bases short, with 14 bases between. The CDR3 sequence is CASSIPGEAGNQPQHF. CDR3 nucleotide sequence: TGTGCCAGTAGTATCCCCGGGGAGGCCGGCAATCAGCCCCAGCATTTT.

This chain uses TRBV6-2 or TRBV6-3 with TRBJ1-1; D is perhaps TRBD1 (6 bases). The V and J ends lost 0 bases and 4 bases respectively, with 15 bases between them. This CDR3 has 16 residues. CDR1 and CDR2 (germline): MNHEY, SVGEGT. The CDR3 spells CASSYSGRGRGTEAFF. DNA of the CDR3: TGTGCCAGCAGTTACTCTGGGCGGGGGCGAGGCACTGAAGCTTTCTTT.

J is TRBJ1-1 and V is TRBV19; D gene unclear. This CDR3 comprises 17 residues. CDR1 and CDR2 (germline): LNHDA, SQIVND (reference sequence). V lost 6 bases to trimming and J lost 0 bases, with 20 bases between them. As DNA, the CDR3 is TGTGCCAGTAGCCTATTCAACGGACGCGCCATGAACACTGAAGCTTTCTTT. Protein: CASSLFNGRAMNTEAFF.

This clone was found once. The rearrangement joins TRBV2 to TRBJ2-7; 7 bases fit TRBD2. CDR1 SNHLY and CDR2 FYNNEI come from the germline V gene. This CDR3 has 16 amino acids. V shed 1 base, J shed 5 bases, and the junction held 11 bases outside the gene matches. CDR3 sequence: CASSEVRLAGGDEQYF. The CDR3 DNA is TGTGCCAGCAGTGAAGTGAGACTAGCAGGAGGTGACGAGCAGTACTTC.

The chain links TRBV9 to TRBJ2-7; tentative D call: TRBD2 (5 bases). Germline lookup yields CDR1 SGDLS and CDR2 YYNGEE. Trimming pared 4 bases from V and 7 bases from J, leaving 24 bases between. The CDR3 totals 16 residues. This CDR3 is CASSPEVASWPEEQYF. CDR3 nucleotides: TGTGCCAGCAGCCCGGAGGTGGCTAGTTGGCCGGAAGAGCAGTACTTC.

The chain has TRBV24-1 and TRBJ2-5; D is unclear. Deletions cut 2 bases from V and 4 bases from J, with 7 bases between. CDR1 and CDR2 from the germline V gene are KGHDR and SFDVKD. The CDR3 totals 13 residues. CDR3 DNA sequence: TGTGCCACCAGTGATTGGGGTGGAGAGACCCAGTACTTC. It translates to CATSDWGGETQYF.

This sequence joins TRBV7-3 and TRBJ2-6, with D hard to call. Germline V CDR1 and CDR2: SGHTA, FQGTGA. This CDR3 is built from 19 residues. Trimming took 5 bases from V and 4 from J, leaving 24 bases between them. The CDR3, as DNA: TGTGCCAGCAGCCCCGTCAGAAAGGACCCTTCTCTGGGGGCCAACGTCCTGACTTTC. As protein: CASSPVRKDPSLGANVLTF.

The V and J genes are TRBV5-1 and TRBJ1-1; D perhaps matches TRBD1 (5 bases). Trimming removed 1 base at V and 1 base at J, with 8 bases between. Germline V gene sequence: CDR1 SGHRS, CDR2 YFSETQ. This CDR3 region has 14 residues. Here the CDR3 DNA reads TGCGCCAGCAGCTTGACAGGTCAGAACACTGAAGCTTTCTTT. Translation gives CASSLTGQNTEAFF.

V is TRBV27 and J is TRBJ1-2, with D perhaps matching TRBD1 (5 bases). The CDR3 covers 14 residues. V was trimmed by 0 bases and J by 9 bases, leaving 14 bases between them. CDR1 is MNHEY and CDR2 is SMNVEV in the germline V gene (reference sequence). The CDR3 protein is CASSLSGVPRSYTF. CDR3 DNA: TGTGCCAGCAGTTTATCGGGGGTCCCCAGGAGCTACACCTTC.